The T cell receptor (beta chain) under discussion was sequenced for a study of T cell responses to AZD1222 COVID-19 vaccine. Findings and limits, study-wide: Of spike-specific TCRs, nearly half reportedly target regions left unmutated in variants. Just 5 to 7 people given AZD1222 tested seropositive at baseline. Females made up more of the donors, who were largely white British, and clonal diversity may have come out too low. Repertoire samples came only from after the peak T cell response.

Clones were read by immunoSEQ multiplex PCR, and TCRdb kept only the in-frame ones, dropping some. The sample lists under 150,000 clones, 80% to 90% seen once, with around 20% in the top ten. The germline V gene encodes CDR1 SGDLS and CDR2 YYNGEE. The V and J ends lost 0 bases and 5 bases, in that order; junction bases with no gene match: 4. This CDR3 spans 16 amino acids. Points on this clone: The antigen remains unidentified.

Source: peripheral blood, taken on day 0 of MenACWY control vaccination. The chain couples TRBV9 to TRBJ2-2; 10 bases line up with TRBD2. The TCR was taken from an adult in good health. CDR3 sequence reads: CASSVDLAGVTGELFF. The CDR3 DNA follows: TGTGCCAGCAGCGTAGATCTAGCGGGAGTTACCGGGGAGCTGTTTTTT.